These T cell receptor beta chains were read from a single sample in a study of T-cell reconstitution after alpha-beta-depleted transplantation in children. TCRdb passed the PCR reads through MiXCR, listing each CDR3 protein once. The table records hundreds of thousands of distinct CDR3 sequences, roughly 9% of them present only once. The sequenced sample was PBMCs from the stem cell graft donor, obtained from the stem cell graft. These TCRs come from a human donor who donated a stem cell graft to a child with acute lymphoblastic leukemia. Both conserved end residues are part of each CDR3. A D gene is named only where the DNA matches it firmly. Only some rows state a clone size, as once, few, many or a class for expanded clones.

D	size	J	V	DNA	CDR3
.	many	TRBJ2-5	TRBV6-2/TRBV6-3	TGTGCCAGCAGCCAGACTATTGAGACCCAGTACTTC	CASSQTIETQYF
.	.	TRBJ2-5	TRBV7-2	TGTGCCAGCAGCCCTGATACAGCGGTGGGGGAGACCCAGTACTTC	CASSPDTAVGETQYF
.	few	TRBJ2-7	TRBV27	TGTGCCAGCAGTGGACCACTCTACGAGCAGTACTTC	CASSGPLYEQYF
.	once	TRBJ1-3	TRBV29-1	TGCAGCGTCCTAGGGTACTCTGGAAACACCATATATTTT	CSVLGYSGNTIYF
.	.	TRBJ2-7	TRBV12-3/TRBV12-4	TGTGCCAGCAGTTTAGCGCTTGGAGACTACTACGAGCAGTACTTC	CASSLALGDYYEQYF
.	many	TRBJ1-4	TRBV29-1	TGCAGCGTTGATTTAGGCCCCCCTGGGACTAATGAAAAACTGTTTTTT	CSVDLGPPGTNEKLFF
.	many	TRBJ2-7	TRBV12-3/TRBV12-4	TGTGCCAGCAGGGGGGGTCTCTCCCCCTACGAGCAGTACTTC	CASRGGLSPYEQYF
.	.	TRBJ2-2	TRBV30	TGTGCCCGGTCCCCAGGGTGGGGCACCGGGGAGCTGTTTTTT	CARSPGWGTGELFF
.	many	TRBJ2-2	TRBV5-1	TGCGCCAGCGAGAACACCGGGGAGCTGTTTTTT	CASENTGELFF
.	.	TRBJ1-6	TRBV24-1	TGTGCCACCAGTGAAAGAGGCTCACCCCTCCACTTT	CATSERGSPLHF
TRBD1	.	TRBJ2-1	TRBV19	TGTGCCTGTAGTATGCCGACAGGGAGCTCCTACAATGAGCAGTTCTTC	CACSMPTGSSYNEQFF
TRBD1	few	TRBJ2-1	TRBV29-1	TGCAGCACAGTCCGGGACAGGGGAAGAGAGCAGTTCTTC	CSTVRDRGREQFF
TRBD1	few	TRBJ1-4	TRBV10-3	TGTGCCATCAGTGACAACCGGGACAGGGGCGAAAAACTGTTTTTT	CAISDNRDRGEKLFF
.	.	TRBJ2-5	TRBV6-2/TRBV6-3	TGTGCCAGCAGTCCCGACGGCTTTCCCCAAGAGACCCAGTACTTC	CASSPDGFPQETQYF
.	.	TRBJ2-1	TRBV19	TGTGCCAGTAGTATCGGGACACGTTCGGTCAATGAGCAGTTCTTC	CASSIGTRSVNEQFF
.	many	TRBJ2-2	TRBV11-2	TGTGCCAGCAGCTTAGGCAACGGGGAGCTGTTTTTT	CASSLGNGELFF
.	.	TRBJ1-1	TRBV30	TGTGCCTGGAGTGTACACCCCAGGGGGAACACTGAAGCTTTCTTT	CAWSVHPRGNTEAFF
TRBD1	many	TRBJ2-2	TRBV7-2	TGTGCCAGCAGCTTAACAGGGGGCGGCACCGGGGAGCTGTTTTTT	CASSLTGGGTGELFF
.	.	TRBJ2-2	TRBV4-1	TGCGCCAGCAGCCGGCTGGGGCTAGTGATGTCCGGGGAGCTGTTTTTT	CASSRLGLVMSGELFF
.	many	TRBJ1-6	TRBV14	TGTGCCAGCAGCCAAGAAGGCAATTCACCCCTCCACTTT	CASSQEGNSPLHF
.	.	TRBJ1-5	TRBV28	TGTGCCAGCAGGTCGGTCCATCAGCCCCAGCATTTT	CASRSVHQPQHF
.	many	TRBJ1-6	TRBV27	TGTGCCAGCAGTACCCCCGGGACGGGAAATTCACCCCTCCACTTT	CASSTPGTGNSPLHF
TRBD1	few	TRBJ1-5	TRBV5-1	TGCGCCAGCAGCCGAGATGGGGCAGGGGGCAATCATCAGCCCCAGCATTTT	CASSRDGAGGNHQPQHF
TRBD2	many	TRBJ2-7	TRBV7-9	TGTGCCAGCAGCTTAGAGGGACTAAATTACGAGCAGTACTTC	CASSLEGLNYEQYF
.	many	TRBJ2-5	TRBV4-3	TGCGCCAGCAGCCAGGGGGTATACCAAGAGACCCAGTACTTC	CASSQGVYQETQYF
.	.	TRBJ1-3	TRBV20-1	TGCAGTGCTAGGGGGGCAGGGCCAGGAGGAAACACCATATATTTT	CSARGAGPGGNTIYF
.	.	TRBJ1-1	TRBV7-2	TGTGCCAGCAGCCCCGGAGGGACGTCCCGGGCTTTCTTT	CASSPGGTSRAFF
TRBD2	.	TRBJ2-7	TRBV10-1	TGCGCCAGCAGTGAGTCGAAGCGGGGGGCCCCCCACGAGCAGTACTTC	CASSESKRGAPHEQYF
.	.	TRBJ1-5	TRBV12-3/TRBV12-4	TGTGCCAGCAGTCGGGAGGAGCTCAATCAGCCCCAGCATTTT	CASSREELNQPQHF
TRBD1	few	TRBJ2-7	TRBV5-1	TGCGCCAGCAGCTTGGAAGGGGGCGCACCCTACGAGCAGTACTTC	CASSLEGGAPYEQYF
TRBD2	.	TRBJ2-5	TRBV6-5	TGTGCCAGCAGTTACACCGGACTAGCGAGGCAAGAGACCCAGTACTTC	CASSYTGLARQETQYF
TRBD1	many	TRBJ2-7	TRBV20-1	TGCAGTGCTAGAGGGGACAGCTACGAGCAGTACTTC	CSARGDSYEQYF
.	many	TRBJ1-2	TRBV28	TGTGCCATACAGGGACTACGAGATGGCTACACCTTC	CAIQGLRDGYTF
TRBD1	many	TRBJ1-2	TRBV29-1	TGCAGCGTAGGGACAGGGGGCTTCTATGGCTACACCTTC	CSVGTGGFYGYTF
TRBD1	.	TRBJ2-5	TRBV30	TGTGCCTGGAGTGTAGGGACAGGGGAAAGGGAGACCCAGTACTTC	CAWSVGTGERETQYF
TRBD1	many	TRBJ2-2	TRBV5-1	TGCGCCAGCAGCCTAAGGACAGGGAGTACCGGGGAGCTGTTTTTT	CASSLRTGSTGELFF
TRBD2	once	TRBJ2-3	TRBV20-1	TGCAGTGCTCTTCCGCCTAGCGGGGTGTTCACAGATACGCAGTATTTT	CSALPPSGVFTDTQYF
.	.	TRBJ2-1	TRBV6-2/TRBV6-3	TGTGCCAGCAGTTACTTGGGCCGGGACGGGGATGAGCAGTTCTTC	CASSYLGRDGDEQFF
.	many	TRBJ2-6	TRBV20-1	TGCAGTGTCCTACTTTGGGGCTCTGGGGCCAACGTCCTGACTTTC	CSVLLWGSGANVLTF
.	many	TRBJ2-3	TRBV20-1	TGCAGTGCTAGAGATCCTTGGGGAAGGGGAAGCACAGATACGCAGTATTTT	CSARDPWGRGSTDTQYF
TRBD2	.	TRBJ2-5	TRBV3-1	TGTGCCAGCAGCCAGGGCTCTGGGGCTAGCGGTTTAGAGACCCAGTACTTC	CASSQGSGASGLETQYF
.	.	TRBJ1-2	TRBV29-1	TGCAGCGTTGTTACCCACCGGGAGTTTGACGGCTACACCTTC	CSVVTHREFDGYTF
TRBD1	few	TRBJ2-2	TRBV20-1	TGCAGTGCTAGGGGGACAGGGGGTGGTTCCGCCGGGGAGCTGTTTTTT	CSARGTGGGSAGELFF
TRBD1	few	TRBJ1-5	TRBV20-1	TGCAGTGCTCTCGGGACAGGGCCCTATAGCAATCAGCCCCAGCATTTT	CSALGTGPYSNQPQHF
TRBD1	.	TRBJ1-1	TRBV27	TGTGCCAGCAGTTTACGTACGCGAGGGGACAGAAACACTGAAGCTTTCTTT	CASSLRTRGDRNTEAFF
.	many	TRBJ2-3	TRBV7-2	TGTGCCAGCACCGGAGGGGGGGTGGGCACAGATACGCAGTATTTT	CASTGGGVGTDTQYF
.	few	TRBJ2-4	TRBV7-9	TGTGCCAGCAGTCCTCCAGCAGACTACATTCAGTACTTC	CASSPPADYIQYF
.	many	TRBJ2-1	TRBV10-3	TGTGCCACCGGACAGTTTGACAATGAGCAGTTCTTC	CATGQFDNEQFF
TRBD2	.	TRBJ2-5	TRBV2	TGTGCCAGCAGGCCCGGGAGCGGGGGGGCAGAGACCCAGTACTTC	CASRPGSGGAETQYF
.	.	TRBJ1-1	TRBV6-1	TGTGCCAGCAGTCAACCTATAGGTGGGGAGGGGACTGAAGCTTTCTTT	CASSQPIGGEGTEAFF
.	few	TRBJ2-6	TRBV18	TGTGCCAGCTCACCCCAGATGGGATCCTCTGGGGCCAACGTCCTGACTTTC	CASSPQMGSSGANVLTF
TRBD1	few	TRBJ1-5	TRBV7-8	TGTGCCAGCAGCTTACTTAACAGGGGGCAGAATCAGCCCCAGCATTTT	CASSLLNRGQNQPQHF
.	.	TRBJ1-2	TRBV7-2	TGTGCCAGCAGCTTAGTGAGGGCCAATGGGGATGGCTACACCTTC	CASSLVRANGDGYTF
TRBD2	.	TRBJ2-7	TRBV20-1	TGCAGTGCTGCACTAGCGGCCCCCTACGAGCAGTACTTC	CSAALAAPYEQYF
TRBD2	many	TRBJ2-5	TRBV4-2	TGTGCCAGCAGCCAATATCGGGGGGAGGCAGCACAAGAGACCCAGTACTTC	CASSQYRGEAAQETQYF
TRBD1	many	TRBJ1-6	TRBV7-9	TGTGCCAGCAGAGGAGCGACAGGGAACTCACCCCTCCACTTT	CASRGATGNSPLHF
TRBD2	.	TRBJ2-7	TRBV4-3	TGCGCCAGCAGCCAAGATCTTCTACAGCGGGGGTCCTACGAGCAGTACTTC	CASSQDLLQRGSYEQYF
TRBD1	few	TRBJ1-4	TRBV27	TGTGCCAGCGGAACAGGGGTGGTGAGTGAAAAACTGTTTTTT	CASGTGVVSEKLFF
.	many	TRBJ2-1	TRBV10-3	TGTGCCATCAGTGGACAGGACAGTCACAATGAGCAGTTCTTC	CAISGQDSHNEQFF
.	few	TRBJ1-1	TRBV7-2	TGTGCCAGCAGCTTAGCCGGAAGGGGGACTGAAGCTTTCTTT	CASSLAGRGTEAFF